This passage covers 29 T cell receptor beta chains from one sample sequenced in a study of blood T cell repertoires in COVID-19. Data came from immunoSEQ multiplex PCR; TCRdb stores just in-frame clones and leaves some out. There are approximately 210,000 clones in the sample; 75% to 90% occur only once, and 4% to 5.5% lies in the top ten. Source material: peripheral blood. The receptor set was obtained from a woman between 40 and 55 years old with acute or convalescent COVID-19.

This chain joins TRBV5-5 and TRBJ2-7, with D tentatively TRBD2 (6 bases). The germline V gene has CDR1 SGHKS and CDR2 YYEKEE (reference sequence). CDR3 length equals 14 residues. V dropped 4 bases and J dropped 1 base, with 12 bases sitting between them. CDR3 amino acids: CASSQGGLSYEQYV. The CDR3 coding sequence is TGTGCCAGCAGCCAGGGCGGACTATCCTACGAGCAGTACGTC.

There are a few counts of this clone. V and J are TRBV29-1 and TRBJ2-1; no definite D call. The V gene lost 4 bases and the J gene lost 5 bases, with 9 bases spanning the gap. CDR3 size: 12 residues. Per germline, CDR1 SQVTM and CDR2 ANQGSEA. The DNA for the CDR3 is TGCAGCGTTGTACAGCAGAACAATGAGCAGTTCTTC. Translated, it gives CSVVQQNNEQFF.

The chain uses TRBV12-3 or TRBV12-4 and TRBJ1-5, with D uncertain. The CDR3 runs 12 residues. The V end lost 3 bases, the J end lost 9 bases, and 9 bases lay between the germline ends. Here the CDR3 reads CASSFRPGPQHF. In DNA, the CDR3 is TGTGCCAGCAGTTTCCGGCCGGGGCCCCAGCATTTT.

The chain recombines TRBV11-2 with TRBJ1-2; no definite D call. CDR1 and CDR2 (germline): SGHAT, FQNNGV. Trimming took 5 bases from V and 2 from J, leaving 12 bases between them. The CDR3 loop spans 14 amino acids. DNA of the CDR3: TGTGCCAGCAGCACCAGGACGGGGAACTATGGCTACACCTTC. Translating gives CASSTRTGNYGYTF.

The chain uses TRBV12-3 or TRBV12-4 and TRBJ1-1; the D gene is possibly TRBD1 (5 bases). V lost 5 bases and J lost 1, with 8 bases in between. The CDR3 consists of 13 residues. This chain's CDR3 is CASSTQANTEAFF. CDR3 sequence (DNA): TGTGCCAGCAGTACACAGGCGAACACTGAAGCTTTCTTT.

The V call is TRBV5-1, the J call TRBJ1-2; 11 nucleotides line up with TRBD1. Per germline, CDR1 SGHRS and CDR2 YFSETQ. V lost 5 bases and J lost 8; bases outside the gene matches: 8. The CDR3 is 14 residues long. Written as DNA, the CDR3 is TGCGCCAGCAGGCCAGCGGACAGGGGGCGAGGCTACACCTTC. Encoded protein: CASRPADRGRGYTF.

This clone was counted a single time. V and J are TRBV4-1 and TRBJ2-1, with D perhaps TRBD1 (6 bases). Trimming took 0 bases from V and 0 from J, leaving 18 bases between them. CDR3 size: 19 residues. Germline assignment: CDR1 MGHRA and CDR2 YSYEKL. The DNA of the CDR3 is TGCGCCAGCAGCCAAGAAAGAAGGCGGCAGGGGCCCTCCTACAATGAGCAGTTCTTC. Its protein product is CASSQERRRQGPSYNEQFF.

The chain combines TRBV10-1 with TRBJ2-1; 10 bases match TRBD2. The CDR3 runs to 14 residues. V was pared by 4 bases and J by 9 bases, with 6 bases of the junction left unmatched. Germline CDR1 WNHNN, CDR2 SYGVQD (reference sequence). The CDR3 DNA reads as TGCGCCAGCAGTGGGACTAGCGGTCCCGGTGAGCAGTTCTTC. Residues: CASSGTSGPGEQFF.

The rearrangement joins TRBV30 to TRBJ2-7, with 7 bases matching TRBD2. The CDR3 length is 13 residues. Per germline, CDR1 GTSNPN and CDR2 SVGIG (reference sequence). After removal of 6 bases from V and 2 bases from J, the junction contained 7 bases not matched to a gene. CDR3 sequence: CACAGVLAYEQYV. The CDR3 DNA is TGTGCCTGCGCGGGGGTTTTAGCCTACGAGCAGTACGTC.

The CDR3, as DNA: TGTGCCAGCAGTTCACTTCAAGGAGGCTATAGCAATCAGCCCCAGCATTTT. It is translated as CASSSLQGGYSNQPQHF. The chain joins TRBV27 to TRBJ1-5; D gene ambiguous. Germline V gene sequence: CDR1 MNHEY, CDR2 SMNVEV (reference sequence). Trimming stripped 4 bases from V and 0 bases from J, with 16 bases between. The CDR3 totals 17 residues.

The CDR3 here is CASSLAGTSGGKDTQYF. The CDR3 DNA sequence: TGCGCCAGCAGCTTGGCCGGGACTAGCGGGGGGAAAGATACGCAGTATTTT. This sequence joins TRBV5-1 and TRBJ2-3, with 15 bases that match TRBD2. The CDR3 spans 17 residues. Germline V lookup: CDR1 SGHRS, CDR2 YFSETQ. The ends lost 0 bases at V and 5 bases at J; junction bases unmatched: 4.

The chain links TRBV24-1 to TRBJ1-3; D is unresolved. Germline CDR1 KGHDR, CDR2 SFDVKD. CDR3 size: 14 residues. V was clipped by 3 bases and J by 0 bases, with 5 bases between them. The CDR3 is CATSDASSGNTIYF. In nucleotides, the CDR3 is TGTGCCACCAGTGATGCGAGCTCTGGAAACACCATATATTTT.

The chain has TRBV4-1 and TRBJ2-7; the match to TRBD1 covers 9 bases. Per the germline V gene, CDR1 is MGHRA and CDR2 is YSYEKL. Unmatched junction bases numbered 10, after V lost 0 bases and J lost 7 bases. This CDR3 comprises 16 residues. CDR3 DNA: TGCGCCAGCAGCCAAGAGATTCGGGGACAGGGTCGGGAGCAGTACGTC. It translates to CASSQEIRGQGREQYV.

The chain uses TRBV4-1 and TRBJ2-3, with 9 positions matching TRBD1. CDR1 MGHRA and CDR2 YSYEKL come from the germline V gene. This CDR3 is built from 18 residues. The V gene end was trimmed by 4 bases and the J gene end by 1 base; junction bases not matched to a gene: 12. CDR3 amino acids: CASSLRVNRGLGTDTQYF. In DNA form, the CDR3 reads TGCGCCAGCAGCCTACGGGTAAACAGGGGGCTCGGCACAGATACGCAGTATTTT.

V and J are TRBV6-5 and TRBJ1-1, with D perhaps matching TRBD1 (6 bases). The CDR3 spans 15 residues. The germline V and J ends were trimmed by 7 bases and 1 base, with 16 bases remaining between them. The germline gives CDR1 MNHEY, CDR2 SVGAGI. DNA of the CDR3: TGTGCCAGCACCACCTCGCCAGGGGAGAACACTGAAGCTTTCTTT. It codes for CASTTSPGENTEAFF.

This sequence joins TRBV5-1 and TRBJ1-3, with D perhaps matching TRBD1 (6 bases). V was trimmed by 1 base and J by 0 bases, leaving 11 bases between them. Germline CDR1 SGHRS, CDR2 YFSETQ. This CDR3 has 16 amino acids. The CDR3 is CASSLFRDTSGNTIYF. CDR3 nucleotide sequence: TGCGCCAGCAGCTTGTTCAGGGACACCTCTGGAAACACCATATATTTT.

V and J are TRBV6-1 and TRBJ1-2; 7 nucleotides agree with TRBD1. With V trimmed by 0 bases and J by 7 bases, 5 bases remained unmatched. Looked up from germline, CDR1 is MNHNS and CDR2 is SASEGT. The CDR3 consists of 14 residues. The CDR3, as DNA: TGTGCCAGCAGTGAAGCATCGCAGGGGGGTGGCTACACCTTC. Its protein is CASSEASQGGGYTF.

The CDR3 here is CATSDRSQANYGYTF. The CDR3 region has the DNA TGTGCCACCAGTGACAGGTCACAGGCTAACTATGGCTACACCTTC. The chain couples TRBV24-1 to TRBJ1-2, with D perhaps TRBD1 (5 bases). From germline, CDR1 is KGHDR and CDR2 SFDVKD. V dropped 4 bases and J dropped 0 bases, with 11 bases sitting between them. CDR3 size: 15 residues.

This chain links TRBV13 with TRBJ2-3; TRBD2 is a possible D gene (6 bases). Germline CDR1 is PRHDT and CDR2 is FYEKMQ (reference sequence). The V end lost 1 base, the J end lost 1 base, and 12 bases lay between the germline ends. The CDR3 consists of 16 residues. CDR3 bases: TGTGCCAGCAGCTTAGCGGCTAGCGCCCGCACAGATACGCAGTATTTT. Amino acid sequence: CASSLAASARTDTQYF.

This chain connects TRBV25-1 to TRBJ1-4; D is possibly TRBD1 (5 bases). This CDR3 is built from 14 residues. Germline assignment: CDR1 MGHDK and CDR2 SYGVNS. Deletions cut 5 bases from V and 3 bases from J, with 10 bases between. The CDR3 region has the DNA TGTGCCAGCAGTCGCCAGGGCCCTAATGAAAAACTGTTTTTT. It translates to CASSRQGPNEKLFF. Filled out from reference TRBV25-1 and TRBJ1-4, the complete variable domain reads EADIYQTPRYLVIGTGKKITLECSQTMGHDKMYWYQQDPGMELHLIHYSYGVNSTEKGDLSSESTVSRIRTEHFPLTLESARPSHTSQYLCASSRQGPNEKLFFGSGTQLSVL.

This chain joins TRBV19 and TRBJ1-5, with 7 positions matching TRBD1. The V segment lost 5 bases and the J segment 6 bases; nucleotides outside the gene matches: 16. The V gene's germline CDR1 is LNHDA and CDR2 SQIVND (reference sequence). The CDR3 covers 17 residues. In DNA, the CDR3 is TGTGCCAGTAGTCCTCGTCCGGGACAGACCTTTCCTCAGCCCCAGCATTTT. Translated, it gives CASSPRPGQTFPQPQHF. Filled out from reference TRBV19 and TRBJ1-5, the complete variable domain reads DGGITQSPKYLFRKEGQNVTLSCEQNLNHDAMYWYRQDPGQGLRLIYYSQIVNDFQKGDIAEGYSVSREKKESFPLTVTSAQKNPTAFYLCASSPRPGQTFPQPQHFGDGTRLSIL.

As regards this clone: The junction does not match germline at one end; this may be a read error. The genes are TRBV27 and TRBJ1-4; TRBD1 matches at 7 bases. This CDR3 region has 14 residues. Germline V CDR1 and CDR2: MNHEY, SMNVEV (reference sequence). CDR3 amino acids: CASSLDRDNDKLFF. In DNA form, the CDR3 reads TGTGCCAGCAGTTTAGACAGGGATAATGACAAACTGTTTTTT.

V and J are TRBV19 and TRBJ1-1; D uncertain. Between the trimmed V and J ends, which lost 3 bases and 4 bases, there was a span of 9 bases. The CDR3 sequence is 13 residues long. The germline gives CDR1 LNHDA, CDR2 SQIVND (reference sequence). The CDR3 is CASSIPGGTEAFF. The CDR3 DNA is TGTGCCAGTAGTATCCCGGGAGGCACTGAAGCTTTCTTT.

The gene calls are TRBV3-1 (or the pseudogene TRBV3-2) and TRBJ2-7; possible D gene TRBD2, 6 bases. Trimming took 1 base from V and 6 from J, leaving 13 bases between them. Germline CDR1 LGHDT, CDR2 YNNKEL (reference sequence). The length of the CDR3 is 14 residues. CDR3 sequence reads: CASSQANGGGEQYV. Here the CDR3 DNA reads TGTGCCAGCAGCCAAGCAAACGGGGGAGGCGAGCAGTACGTC.

The rearrangement uses TRBV9 and TRBJ1-1, with unresolved D. CDR1 and CDR2 from the germline V gene are SGDLS and YYNGEE. Deletions cut 0 bases from V and 1 base from J, with 4 bases between. This CDR3 has 13 amino acids. The CDR3 reads CASSVGPNTEAFF. The DNA of the CDR3 is TGTGCCAGCAGCGTAGGGCCGAACACTGAAGCTTTCTTT. Combining the CDR3 with reference TRBV9 and TRBJ1-1 gives the whole variable domain DSGVTQTPKHLITATGQRVTLRCSPRSGDLSVYWYQQSLDQGLQFLIQYYNGEERAKGNILERFSAQQFPDLHSELNLSSLELGDSALYFCASSVGPNTEAFFGQGTRLTVV.

Remarks on this clone: A junction end diverges from the germline sequence, so it may reflect a read error. This chain joins TRBV6-5 and TRBJ1-3; 8 bases line up with TRBD1. The CDR3 covers 14 residues. CDR1 is MNHEY, CDR2 SVGAGI, per germline. The CDR3 DNA is TGTGCCACCAGTAAGGACAGGGTTGGAAACACCATATATTTT. Its protein is CATSKDRVGNTIYF.

The chain links TRBV9 to TRBJ1-2; 7 bases match TRBD1. V lost 0 bases to trimming and J lost 0 bases; unmatched junction nucleotides: 14. The CDR3 has 19 amino acids. Germline lookup yields CDR1 SGDLS and CDR2 YYNGEE. The CDR3 DNA follows: TGTGCCAGCAGCGTAGTTTCCCCAACAGGGGTCCTAGCTAACTATGGCTACACCTTC. Translation: CASSVVSPTGVLANYGYTF. Looking up the rest from reference TRBV9 and TRBJ1-2 gives the full variable domain: DSGVTQTPKHLITATGQRVTLRCSPRSGDLSVYWYQQSLDQGLQFLIQYYNGEERAKGNILERFSAQQFPDLHSELNLSSLELGDSALYFCASSVVSPTGVLANYGYTFGSGTRLTVV.

V is TRBV7-8 and J is TRBJ1-2, with 7 bases matching TRBD1. With 2 bases clipped from V and 0 bases from J, the junction kept 12 bases outside the gene matches. The germline V gene has CDR1 SGHVS and CDR2 FQNEAQ. The CDR3 covers 18 residues. CDR3 protein: CASSLTRDRARTNYGYTF. The DNA of the CDR3 is TGTGCCAGCAGCTTAACGCGGGACAGAGCTCGTACTAACTATGGCTACACCTTC.

The chain uses TRBV7-2 and TRBJ2-5; D possibly corresponds to TRBD1 (6 bases). The length of the CDR3 is 13 residues. The V and J ends lost 3 bases and 5 bases respectively, with 10 bases between them. Germline V CDR1 and CDR2: SGHTA, FQGNSA. CDR3 in DNA: TGTGCCAGCAGCTTCCAGGGGTGGGAGACCCAGTACTTC. Protein product: CASSFQGWETQYF. Full variable domain (missing parts from reference TRBV7-2 and TRBJ2-5): GAGVSQSPSNKVTEKGKDVELRCDPISGHTALYWYRQSLGQGLEFLIYFQGNSAPDKSGLPSDRFSAERTGGSVSTLTIQRTQQEDSAVYLCASSFQGWETQYFGPGTRLLVL.